A single sample gave rise to the 32 T cell receptor beta chains below, sequenced in a study of early T cells in non-severe SARS-CoV-2 infection (dated by TCRdb to the early 2020s). Library preparation was by 5' RACE. This sample was sequenced with a NextSeq 500. The public reads were reprocessed in TCRdb via fastp at Q25 and MiXCR, keeping in-frame beta chains. Every CDR3 protein is listed once, alongside the most common genes and DNA of its rows. The sample contains more than 65,000 distinct CDR3 sequences, around 13% of them found a single time. Jointly, the top ten make up 1.3% of the sample. The sequencing input was whole blood. The receptors originated from an adult who was a healthcare worker with PCR-confirmed SARS-CoV-2 infection or an uninfected control (not recorded which).

Many counts were recorded for this clonotype. The chain links TRBV6-2 or TRBV6-3 to TRBJ2-3; 10 positions match TRBD2. Trimming removed 7 bases from V and 3 bases from J; junction bases left unmatched: 7. Germline CDR1 is MNHEY and CDR2 is SVGEGT. The CDR3 loop spans 15 amino acids. This CDR3 reads CASTLSGRETDTQYF. For the CDR3, the DNA is TGTGCCAGCACCCTCAGCGGGAGGGAAACAGATACGCAGTATTTT.

The chain couples TRBV11-2 to TRBJ2-2; TRBD1 agrees at 8 bases. The CDR3 extends over 16 amino acids. Losses at the gene ends were 1 base for V and 1 base for J; bases not matched to a gene: 2. Per germline, CDR1 SGHAT and CDR2 FQNNGV. The CDR3: CASSLGQGLNTGELFF. The CDR3 DNA is TGTGCCAGCAGCTTAGGACAGGGGCTGAACACCGGGGAGCTGTTTTTT.

This clonotype was detected only a few times. The chain has TRBV4-3 and TRBJ2-3; tentative D call: TRBD2 (6 bases). The CDR3 contains 14 residues. The V end lost 3 bases, the J end lost 1 base, and 8 bases lay between the germline ends. Germline CDR1 reads LGHNA; CDR2 reads YSLEER. DNA for the CDR3: TGCGCCAGCAGCCATTCGGGAGGCACAGATACGCAGTATTTT. Translating gives CASSHSGGTDTQYF.

The chain combines TRBV10-3 with TRBJ1-1; D not resolved. The V end was cut by 4 bases, the J end by 1 base, with 7 bases between. The CDR3 spans 13 residues. From germline, CDR1 is ENHRY and CDR2 SYGVKD. The CDR3 spells CAISVGKNTEAFF. DNA of the CDR3: TGTGCCATCAGTGTCGGCAAGAACACTGAAGCTTTCTTT.

As to this clonotype: Lacking the conserved final phenylalanine or tryptophan, this CDR3 likely reflects a read error. The rearrangement uses TRBV11-2 and TRBJ2-7; TRBD1 aligns across 8 bases. Germline-derived CDR1 and CDR2 are SGHAT and FQNNGV. The V gene end was trimmed by 1 base and the J gene end by 9 bases; junction bases not matched to a gene: 11. The length of the CDR3 is 15 residues. CDR3 sequence (DNA): TGTGCCAGCAGCTTAGCCCCCGGACAGGGCGGCGTGCAGTACTCC. Translated: CASSLAPGQGGVQYS.

This clonotype was counted ten times or more. The chain is built from TRBV5-1 and TRBJ2-2; the match to TRBD1 covers 11 bases. Looked up from germline, CDR1 is SGHRS and CDR2 is YFSETQ. The CDR3 has 15 residues. J was trimmed by 7 bases and V by 6 bases; bases with no gene match: 8. CDR3: CASTQGQGAGGELFF. CDR3 nucleotides: TGCGCCAGCACCCAAGGACAGGGGGCCGGCGGGGAGCTGTTTTTT.

This clonotype was seen a few times. The V and J genes are TRBV28 and TRBJ2-3; 12 positions match TRBD2. The CDR3 extends over 16 amino acids. V dropped 2 bases and J dropped 5; count of bases not matched to a gene: 5. Germline V CDR1 and CDR2: MDHEN, SYDVKM. The CDR3 region has the DNA TGTGCCAGCAGTTTAACTAGCGGGAGGCTCGGAGATACGCAGTATTTT. Protein: CASSLTSGRLGDTQYF.

This clonotype was observed at least ten times. This chain uses TRBV7-7 with TRBJ2-1; 8 nucleotides match TRBD2. This CDR3 comprises 18 residues. Germline V gene sequence: CDR1 SSHAT, CDR2 FNYEAQ (reference sequence). V lost 1 base and J lost 0; bases outside the gene matches: 8. CDR3 loop: CASSLGSGTSNSYNEQFF. The DNA of the CDR3 is TGTGCCAGCAGCTTAGGGAGTGGGACTAGTAACTCCTACAATGAGCAGTTCTTC. Variable domain in full (rest from reference TRBV7-7 and TRBJ2-1): GAGVSQSPRYKVTKRGQDVTLRCDPISSHATLYWYQQALGQGPEFLTYFNYEAQPDKSGLPSDRFSAERPEGSISTLTIQRTEQRDSAMYRCASSLGSGTSNSYNEQFFGPGTRLTVL.

In this sample, this clonotype turned up a few times. The rearrangement uses TRBV7-2 and TRBJ2-7; 11 bases match TRBD2. Germline V lookup: CDR1 SGHTA, CDR2 FQGNSA. This CDR3 comprises 15 residues. V gave up 1 base and J gave up 6 bases; unmatched junction bases: 5. CDR3 in DNA: TGTGCCAGCAGCTTAGTAACTAGCGGGGGACCCGAGCAGTACTTC. This encodes CASSLVTSGGPEQYF.

This clonotype was counted ten times or more. This chain uses TRBV28 with TRBJ2-1; D possibly corresponds to TRBD2 (7 bases). CDR1 MDHEN and CDR2 SYDVKM come from the germline V gene. Trimming stripped 4 bases from V and 14 bases from J, with 27 bases between. This CDR3 region has 16 residues. The CDR3 bases are TGTGCCAGCAGTTCGATTCCGGGACGGGGGGACCCAGGGGAGTTCTTC. It codes for CASSSIPGRGDPGEFF.

This clonotype appeared many times. This sequence joins TRBV6-1 and TRBJ2-7; D remains ambiguous. The V and J ends lost 3 bases and 6 bases respectively, with 9 bases between them. The CDR3 runs to 12 residues. Germline V gives CDR1 MNHNS, CDR2 SASEGT. The CDR3 sequence: CASSESPSEQYF. The CDR3 DNA follows: TGTGCCAGCAGTGAGAGCCCCTCCGAGCAGTACTTC.

This clonotype was detected ten times or more. The J gene is TRBJ2-7, the V gene TRBV12-2; the table's D gene call, TRBD1, was not cross checked with the DNA. TRBV12-2 is tagged as a pseudogene. The CDR3 has 15 residues. CDR3 residues: CASRLERTGGNEQYF. As DNA, the CDR3 is TGTGCAAGTCGCTTAGAAAGGACAGGGGGCAACGAGCAGTACTTC.

This clonotype is medium-sized within its sample. This chain links TRBV6-5 with TRBJ2-6, with 7 bases aligning to TRBD1. V was clipped by 7 bases and J by 0 bases; unmatched bases: 3. The CDR3 contains 15 residues. Germline CDR1 MNHEY, CDR2 SVGAGI. DNA for the CDR3: TGTGCCAGCACCGGGGACAGCTCTGGGGCCAACGTCCTGACTTTC. Encoded protein: CASTGDSSGANVLTF.

The table lists this clonotype with many counts. The chain combines TRBV7-6 with TRBJ2-7, with 11 bases fitting TRBD2. This CDR3 has 15 residues. With 5 bases clipped from V and 5 bases from J, the junction kept 8 bases outside the gene matches. Germline lookup yields CDR1 SGHVS and CDR2 FNYEAQ. The CDR3, as DNA: TGTGCCAGCAGCCCTGTAATAGCGGGAGGGAACGAGCAGTACTTC. It encodes CASSPVIAGGNEQYF.

In its sample, this clonotype was seen many times. The chain is built from TRBV7-2 and TRBJ2-1; possible D gene TRBD2, 6 bases. V lost 4 bases to trimming and J lost 7 bases, with 11 bases between them. From germline, CDR1 is SGHTA and CDR2 FQGNSA. CDR3 size: 13 residues. CDR3 nucleotides: TGTGCCAGCAGCTCTAGCGCTAAGAATGAGCAGTTCTTC. Protein sequence: CASSSSAKNEQFF.

Ten or more counts support this clonotype. The chain couples TRBV20-1 to TRBJ2-2; the D is unclear. The V end was cut by 4 bases, the J end by 4 bases, with 4 bases between. CDR3 length equals 11 residues. Germline CDR1 is DFQATT and CDR2 is SNEGSKA (reference sequence). For the CDR3, the DNA is TGCAGTGCTACCACCACCGGGGAGCTGTTTTTT. Its protein is CSATTTGELFF.

This clonotype was observed many times. The chain joins TRBV6-5 to TRBJ1-1; 8 bases are a match to TRBD1. The CDR3 extends over 16 amino acids. V dropped 2 bases and J dropped 3; count of bases not matched to a gene: 8. Germline values: CDR1 MNHEY, CDR2 SVGAGI. The CDR3 protein is CASSYLWTGKDTEAFF. DNA for the CDR3: TGTGCCAGCAGTTACCTCTGGACAGGGAAGGACACTGAAGCTTTCTTT.

This clonotype was recorded many times. This chain connects TRBV18 to TRBJ2-7; D ambiguous. This CDR3 contains 14 residues. V lost 2 bases, J lost 11 bases, and 19 bases lay in between. Per germline, CDR1 KGHSH and CDR2 LQKENI. In nucleotides, the CDR3 is TGTGCCAGCTCACCATGGACCGATAAAGGCCAGGAGTACTTC. It encodes CASSPWTDKGQEYF.

This clonotype occurred many times. The chain has TRBV10-2 and TRBJ1-1; perhaps TRBD1 as D (6 bases). Trimming pared 0 bases from V and 0 bases from J, leaving 8 bases between. The V gene's germline CDR1 is WSHSY and CDR2 SAAADI. The CDR3 consists of 15 residues. CDR3 amino acids: CASSESTGMNTEAFF. CDR3 in DNA: TGCGCCAGCAGTGAGTCGACAGGAATGAACACTGAAGCTTTCTTT.

This clonotype was detected many times. V gene TRBV19 combines with J gene TRBJ2-2; tentatively, D is TRBD2 (5 bases). Trimming cost V 3 bases and J 2 bases, with 10 bases left between them. Germline CDR1 LNHDA, CDR2 SQIVND (reference sequence). The CDR3 has 15 residues. The DNA for the CDR3 is TGTGCCAGTAGTATTTCGGGAACCAACACCGGGGAGCTGTTTTTT. The encoded protein is CASSISGTNTGELFF.

This clonotype has only one observation. This rearrangement joins TRBV20-1 to TRBJ2-1; 14 nucleotides agree with TRBD2. V trimming: 5 bases; J trimming: 8 bases; junction bases outside the gene matches: 5. In germline, CDR1 is DFQATT, CDR2 SNEGSKA (reference sequence). The CDR3 is made up of 14 amino acids. Here the CDR3 DNA reads TGCAGTGCTCCGACTAGCGGGAGGGCGCATGAGCAGTTCTTC. Translated, it gives CSAPTSGRAHEQFF.

This clonotype occurred many times. The chain combines TRBV28 with TRBJ2-5; D gene ambiguous. The CDR3 is made up of 12 amino acids. V shed 7 bases and J shed 4 bases, with 10 bases lying between them. Per the germline V gene, CDR1 is MDHEN and CDR2 is SYDVKM. DNA of the CDR3: TGTGCCAGCATGGATGGTATAGAGACCCAGTACTTC. Translated: CASMDGIETQYF.

This clonotype was observed a handful of times. V usage is TRBV28 and J usage is TRBJ2-7; 7 positions agree with TRBD2. The CDR3 consists of 15 residues. Germline V gene data show CDR1 as MDHEN and CDR2 as SYDVKM. Germline trimming cut 4 bases from V and 0 bases from J; bases unmatched to any gene: 6. In DNA form, the CDR3 reads TGTGCCAGCAGTTCCCTAGCGGATCTCTCCTACGAGCAGTACTTC. Its protein product is CASSSLADLSYEQYF.

This clonotype came up many times. The rearrangement uses TRBV2 and TRBJ1-1, with 7 bases fitting TRBD1. Per the germline V gene, CDR1 is SNHLY and CDR2 is FYNNEI. This CDR3 is built from 13 residues. V was clipped by 10 bases and J by 1 base; unmatched bases: 6. The CDR3 nucleotides read TGTGCCACCTATTACAGGGGGAACACTGAAGCTTTCTTT. Translation gives CATYYRGNTEAFF. Using reference TRBV2 and TRBJ1-1 for the parts outside the CDR3, the full variable domain is EPEVTQTPSHQVTQMGQEVILRCVPISNHLYFYWYRQILGQKVEFLVSFYNNEISEKSEIFDDQFSVERPDGSNFTLKIRSTKLEDSAMYFCATYYRGNTEAFFGQGTRLTVV.

This chain uses TRBV10-3 with TRBJ2-1; 8 nucleotides match TRBD2. CDR3 length equals 12 residues. Per the germline V gene, CDR1 is ENHRY and CDR2 is SYGVKD. Trimming took 10 bases from V and 5 from J; bases not matched to a gene: 4. The CDR3 spells CATEREHNEQFF. The CDR3 DNA reads TGTGCCACCGAGCGGGAGCACAATGAGCAGTTCTTC.

There are a few counts of this clonotype. The chain links TRBV18 to TRBJ2-1; 8 bases fit TRBD2. Losses at the gene ends were 4 bases for V and 15 bases for J; bases not matched to a gene: 11. The CDR3 contains 13 residues. Germline assignment: CDR1 KGHSH and CDR2 LQKENI. In DNA form, the CDR3 reads TGTGCCAGCTCACTGCCGGGACTAGTAGCGTCGTTCTTC. Encoded protein: CASSLPGLVASFF.

This clonotype was picked up many times. This chain connects TRBV11-2 to TRBJ1-1; unclear D gene. The V and J ends lost 1 base and 5 bases respectively, with 2 bases between them. The CDR3 totals 11 residues. Germline-derived CDR1 and CDR2 are SGHAT and FQNNGV. The CDR3 sequence is CASSLVTEAFF. DNA for the CDR3: TGTGCCAGCAGCTTAGTGACTGAAGCTTTCTTT.

In its sample, this clonotype was seen many times. The chain is built from TRBV4-2 and TRBJ2-1, with 10 positions matching TRBD2. The J segment lost 0 bases and the V segment lost 3 bases, leaving 5 bases of the junction unmatched. CDR3 size: 17 residues. In germline, CDR1 is LGHNA, CDR2 YNFKEQ. In nucleotides, the CDR3 is TGTGCCAGCAGCCAGGGCCCTAGCGGGAGCTCCTACAATGAGCAGTTCTTC. It yields the protein CASSQGPSGSSYNEQFF.

The J gene is TRBJ2-3, the V gene TRBV20-1; D tentatively fits TRBD1 or TRBD2 (5 bases each). Trimming took 4 bases from V and 1 from J, leaving 33 bases between them. This CDR3 has 21 residues. Germline CDR1 is DFQATT and CDR2 is SNEGSKA (reference sequence). The CDR3 sequence: CSAIPPPNQRVRGWRTDTQYF. The CDR3 region has the DNA TGCAGTGCTATCCCCCCACCCAATCAAAGGGTTCGGGGCTGGCGCACAGATACGCAGTATTTT.

This clonotype was detected many times. V gene TRBV6-2 or TRBV6-3 combines with J gene TRBJ2-7; TRBD1 matches 7 bases. The junction had 4 bases not matched to a gene; V was cut back by 3 bases and J by 2 bases. This CDR3 has 14 residues. Germline V gene sequence: CDR1 MNHEY, CDR2 SVGEGT. The CDR3 spells CASSYRQGTYEQYF. The CDR3 region has the DNA TGTGCCAGCAGTTATCGACAGGGTACCTACGAGCAGTACTTC.

This clonotype was counted only a few times. The chain couples TRBV7-2 to TRBJ2-7; D might be TRBD1 (5 bases). The germline V and J ends were trimmed by 5 bases and 4 bases, with 9 bases remaining between them. CDR1 and CDR2 (germline): SGHTA, FQGNSA. This CDR3 has 12 residues. The CDR3 DNA sequence: TGTGCCAGCAGCGTCCAGGGTTACGAGCAGTACTTC. This gives the protein CASSVQGYEQYF.

The table lists this clonotype with many counts. The chain uses TRBV19 and TRBJ2-1; 9 bases are a match to TRBD2. Germline-derived CDR1 and CDR2 are LNHDA and SQIVND (reference sequence). J was trimmed by 6 bases and V by 3 bases; bases with no gene match: 15. The CDR3 is 18 residues long. The chain's CDR3 is CASSIRIPGTSRPNEQFF. DNA for the CDR3: TGTGCCAGTAGTATCCGAATCCCAGGGACTAGCCGACCCAATGAGCAGTTCTTC.